A selection of T cell receptor beta chains follows, all from one sample in a study of beta chain features in type 1 diabetes. The data were produced by immunoSEQ multiplex PCR, yet TCRdb's version contains in-frame clones alone and is incomplete. The sample yields 330,000 or so clones, roughly 21% seen once. Sequenced material: naive CD4+ T cells from blood. The receptors stem from a woman aged 18-29 years in good health. Both conserved end residues are part of each CDR3. A D gene is named only where the DNA matches it firmly. Clone size appears in some rows only: once, few, many, or a class for an expanded clone.

>TRBJ2-7|NA|TRBD1|TRBV30
CAWSAQTGKNEQYF
TGTGCCTGGAGTGCTCAGACAGGGAAGAACGAGCAGTACTTC
>TRBJ1-2|NA|NA|TRBV6-1
CASSVYSSVGSANYGYTF
TGTGCCAGCAGTGTATACAGCTCCGTGGGTTCAGCTAACTATGGCTACACCTTC
>TRBJ2-7|few|NA|TRBV29-1
CSVGAAGAYEQYF
TGCAGCGTTGGAGCCGCCGGAGCCTACGAGCAGTACTTC
>TRBJ2-5|NA|NA|TRBV11-2
CASSRGWEETQYF
TGTGCCAGCTCCCGGGGGTGGGAAGAGACCCAGTACTTC
>TRBJ2-6|NA|NA|TRBV19
CASSILSRVAGANVLTF
TGTGCCAGTAGTATACTCTCGAGGGTTGCAGGGGCCAACGTCCTGACTTTC
>TRBJ2-1|NA|TRBD2|TRBV30
CAWSLGTSANEQFF
TGTGCCTGGAGTTTGGGGACTAGCGCTAATGAGCAGTTCTTC
>TRBJ2-3|few|NA|TRBV5-4
CASSSRGATDTQYF
TGTGCCAGCAGCTCTCGCGGGGCCACAGATACGCAGTATTTT
>TRBJ2-5|NA|TRBD2|TRBV5-1
CASSRLAGFQETQYF
TGCGCCAGCAGCCGACTAGCGGGGTTCCAAGAGACCCAGTACTTC
>TRBJ2-2|NA|TRBD1|TRBV7-3
CASSPGQGAGELFF
TGTGCCAGCAGCCCGGGACAGGGGGCCGGGGAGCTGTTTTTT
>TRBJ2-3|NA|TRBD1|TRBV2
CASSESTGGWDTQYF
TGTGCCAGCAGTGAATCGACAGGGGGCTGGGACACGCAGTATTTT
>TRBJ2-7|few|NA|TRBV27
CASSSRRGAYEQYF
TGTGCCAGCAGCTCGCGAAGGGGCGCCTACGAGCAGTACTTC
>TRBJ2-7|NA|TRBD1|TRBV5-1
CASRSGTGGLYEQYF
TGCGCCAGCAGGTCCGGGACAGGGGGCCTCTACGAGCAGTACTTC
>TRBJ2-5|NA|NA|TRBV2
CASSEGTPQETQYF
TGTGCCAGCAGTGAAGGGACACCACAAGAGACCCAGTACTTC
>TRBJ2-5|few|NA|TRBV29-1
CSALGGLAETQYF
TGCAGCGCCCTAGGAGGGCTAGCCGAGACCCAGTACTTC
>TRBJ2-5|few|NA|TRBV6-1
CASGLYQETQYF
TGTGCCAGCGGACTCTATCAAGAGACCCAGTACTTC
>TRBJ1-1|NA|TRBD1|TRBV19
CASRPDRRNTEAFF
TGTGCCAGTAGACCGGACAGGAGAAACACTGAAGCTTTCTTT
>TRBJ2-4|NA|TRBD1|TRBV7-3
CASSPGQGGGIQYF
TGTGCCAGCAGCCCTGGACAGGGCGGCGGCATTCAGTACTTC
>TRBJ2-7|NA|TRBD1|TRBV7-2
CASSRGQGVTEQYF
TGTGCCAGCAGCCGGGGACAGGGGGTAACCGAGCAGTACTTC
>TRBJ2-5|NA|NA|TRBV7-9
CASSHQETQYF
TGTGCCAGCAGCCATCAAGAGACCCAGTACTTC
>TRBJ1-5|NA|TRBD1|TRBV2
CASSGTGGQPQHF
TGTGCCAGCAGTGGGACAGGGGGCCAGCCCCAGCATTTT
>TRBJ1-1|NA|TRBD1|TRBV7-9
CASTVVGQGSTEAFF
TGTGCCAGCACCGTGGTGGGACAGGGAAGCACTGAAGCTTTCTTT
>TRBJ2-3|few|NA|TRBV7-9
CASSLRGNTDTQYF
TGTGCCAGCAGCTTAAGGGGCAACACAGATACGCAGTATTTT
>TRBJ2-7|NA|TRBD2|TRBV14
CASSSPPGLAGGEQYF
TGTGCCAGCAGCTCGCCCCCTGGGCTAGCGGGAGGGGAGCAGTACTTC
>TRBJ1-2|NA|TRBD1|TRBV9
CASSVAQGDGYTF
TGTGCCAGCAGCGTAGCACAGGGGGATGGCTACACCTTC
>TRBJ2-7|NA|TRBD2|TRBV6-6
CASSFGTSGNNEQYF
TGTGCCAGCAGTTTTGGGACTAGCGGGAACAACGAGCAGTACTTC
>TRBJ2-7|NA|NA|TRBV25-1
CASSDPRETWYEQYF
TGTGCCAGCAGTGACCCCCGGGAGACTTGGTACGAGCAGTACTTC
>TRBJ2-5|few|NA|TRBV11-2
CASSPGVEGETQYF
TGTGCCAGCAGCCCAGGTGTAGAGGGAGAGACCCAGTACTTC
>TRBJ1-1|few|NA|TRBV5-4
CASRDVGGTEAFF
TGTGCCAGCAGGGATGTGGGGGGCACTGAAGCTTTCTTT
>TRBJ2-3|few|NA|TRBV11-3
CASSSHRAGAPTDTQYF
TGTGCCAGCAGCTCCCACAGGGCGGGGGCACCCACAGATACGCAGTATTTT
>TRBJ1-6|few|TRBD1|TRBV5-4
CASSPEEGTGLKGFNSPLHF
TGTGCCAGCAGCCCCGAAGAGGGGACAGGGTTAAAGGGGTTTAATTCACCCCTCCACTTT
>TRBJ2-4|few|TRBD1|TRBV7-9
CASSQGYRGYF
TGTGCCAGCAGCCAGGGATACAGGGGGTACTTC
>TRBJ2-2|NA|NA|TRBV30
CAWSVAGGYTGELFF
TGTGCCTGGAGTGTAGCAGGGGGGTACACCGGGGAGCTGTTTTTT
>TRBJ1-1|NA|NA|TRBV7-3
CASSLTREAGTEAFF
TGTGCCAGCAGCTTAACTAGAGAGGCGGGGACTGAAGCTTTCTTT
>TRBJ2-3|NA|NA|TRBV5-8
CASSLQQGTDTQYF
TGTGCCAGCAGCTTACAACAGGGCACAGATACGCAGTATTTT
>TRBJ2-1|NA|NA|TRBV29-1
CSAAKRGLEGEQFF
TGCAGCGCCGCTAAGCGAGGGTTGGAAGGTGAGCAGTTCTTC
>TRBJ1-2|NA|TRBD1|TRBV5-1
CASSPRGGTGTF
TGCGCCAGCAGCCCGAGGGGCGGGACAGGGACTTTC
>TRBJ2-7|NA|NA|TRBV13
CASSFTGMGEQYF
TGTGCCAGCAGCTTCACAGGGATGGGCGAGCAGTACTTC
>TRBJ2-4|few|TRBD1|TRBV27
CASSPLGRGKNIQYF
TGTGCCAGCAGTCCCCTGGGCAGGGGGAAAAACATTCAGTACTTC
>TRBJ2-1|NA|NA|TRBV7-9
CASSLDGRGRNNEQFF
TGTGCCAGCAGCTTAGACGGCAGGGGGAGGAACAATGAGCAGTTCTTC
>TRBJ1-1|NA|TRBD1|TRBV9
CASSATGSNTEAFF
TGTGCCAGCAGCGCGACAGGGAGTAACACTGAAGCTTTCTTT
>TRBJ2-1|few|TRBD2|TRBV9
CASSVESGGNEQFF
TGTGCCAGCAGCGTAGAGAGCGGGGGGAATGAGCAGTTCTTC
>TRBJ2-5|few|TRBD2|TRBV29-1
CSVHVSSGSLETQYF
TGCAGCGTACACGTTAGTAGCGGGAGCCTGGAGACCCAGTACTTC
>TRBJ2-7|NA|NA|TRBV7-7
CASSLGSRLYEQYF
TGTGCTAGCAGCTTAGGCTCCCGACTATACGAGCAGTACTTC
>TRBJ2-7|NA|TRBD1|TRBV11-3
CASSFGTAYEQYF
TGTGCCAGCAGCTTCGGGACAGCCTACGAGCAGTACTTC
>TRBJ2-7|NA|NA|TRBV10-3
CAISTSSYEQYF
TGTGCCATCAGTACAAGCTCCTACGAGCAGTACTTC
>TRBJ1-2|NA|NA|TRBV20-1
CSAKLNYGYTF
TGCAGTGCTAAGCTTAACTATGGCTACACCTTC